What follows is one T cell receptor beta chain and its context. Its matching antigen is unknown. Trimming shortened V by 0 bases and J by 3 bases, and 11 bases separated the two germline ends. The CDR3 extends over 15 amino acids. The germline gives CDR1 DFQATT, CDR2 SNEGSKA (reference sequence). The data derive from a study of early T cells in non-severe SARS-CoV-2 infection. Study-wide context: Unsorted whole-blood RNA was sequenced in bulk, leaving chains unpaired. Study outcomes and limitations: VDJdb matches were skewed toward anti-spike CD8 T cell responses.

Unique molecular identifier tags were affixed to discrete cDNA molecules. TCRdb reanalysed the 5' RACE reads using MiXCR and keeps one entry per CDR3 protein. The sample includes around 67,000 distinct CDR3 sequences, approximately 10% of them seen just once. The clonotype was recovered from an adult who was a healthcare worker with PCR-confirmed SARS-CoV-2 infection or an uninfected control (not recorded which). J is TRBJ1-4 and V is TRBV20-1; D remains ambiguous. Source: whole blood, taken at baseline. In DNA, the CDR3 is TGCAGTGCTAGAGATTTTAGGCGGGCTAATGAAAAACTGTTTTTT. This gives the protein CSARDFRRANEKLFF.